The clone carrying this T cell receptor beta chain was found many times. The antigen is not known. The data were obtained in a study of CD8 T cells in ankylosing spondylitis. The study, taken as a whole, reports: A TCR beta motif made of eight highly homologous variants seemed typical of ankylosing spondylitis blood. Disease-linked clones bore a CD8+ phenotype, appearing relatively rarely in peripheral blood. Within matched ankylosing spondylitis synovial fluid, disease-linked clones were reportedly significantly enriched.

A single record per CDR3 protein comes from TCRdb applying MiXCR to the 5' RACE reads. The sample yields approximately 130,000 distinct CDR3 sequences, roughly 11% seen once. This CDR3 spans 14 amino acids. Germline trimming cut 3 bases from V and 6 bases from J; bases unmatched to any gene: 1. Sequences were obtained from blood, either unsorted or a sorted T cell fraction (not recorded which). This rearrangement joins TRBV12-3 or TRBV12-4 to TRBJ1-4; 10 positions match TRBD1. This clonotype was obtained from a female donor with ankylosing spondylitis or in good health (not recorded which). The CDR3, as DNA: TGTGCCAGCAGTTTTGGGACAGGGGATGAAAAACTGTTTTTT. Translated: CASSFGTGDEKLFF.